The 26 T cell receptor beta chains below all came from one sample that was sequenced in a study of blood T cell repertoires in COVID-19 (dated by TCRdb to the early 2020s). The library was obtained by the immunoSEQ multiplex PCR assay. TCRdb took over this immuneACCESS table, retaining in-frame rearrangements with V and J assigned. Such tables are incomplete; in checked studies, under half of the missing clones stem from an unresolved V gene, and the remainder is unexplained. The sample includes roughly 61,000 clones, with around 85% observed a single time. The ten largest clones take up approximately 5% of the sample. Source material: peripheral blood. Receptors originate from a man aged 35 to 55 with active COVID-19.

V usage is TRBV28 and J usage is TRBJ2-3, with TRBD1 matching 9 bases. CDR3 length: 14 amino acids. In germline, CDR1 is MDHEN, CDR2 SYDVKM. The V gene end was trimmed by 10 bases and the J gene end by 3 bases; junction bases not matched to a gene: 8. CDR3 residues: CATRDRAMTDTQYF. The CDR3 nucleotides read TGTGCCACAAGGGACAGGGCTATGACAGATACGCAGTATTTT. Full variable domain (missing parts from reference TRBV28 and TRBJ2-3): DVKVTQSSRYLVKRTGEKVFLECVQDMDHENMFWYRQDPGLGLRLIYFSYDVKMKEKGDIPEGYSVSREKKERFSLILESASTNQTSMYLCATRDRAMTDTQYFGPGTRLTVL.

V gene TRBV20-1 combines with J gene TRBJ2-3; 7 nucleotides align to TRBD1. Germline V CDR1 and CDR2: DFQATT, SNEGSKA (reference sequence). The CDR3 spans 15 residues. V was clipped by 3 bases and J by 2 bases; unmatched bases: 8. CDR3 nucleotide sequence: TGCAGTGCTAGTGACGACAGGGTGACCACAGATACGCAGTATTTT. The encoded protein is CSASDDRVTTDTQYF.

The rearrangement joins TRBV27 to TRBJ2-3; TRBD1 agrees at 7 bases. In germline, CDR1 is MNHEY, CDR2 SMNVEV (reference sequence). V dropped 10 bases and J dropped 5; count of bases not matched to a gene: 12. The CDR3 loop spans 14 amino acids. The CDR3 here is CATSKGAVGDTQYF. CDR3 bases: TGTGCCACTTCGAAGGGGGCGGTGGGAGATACGCAGTATTTT.

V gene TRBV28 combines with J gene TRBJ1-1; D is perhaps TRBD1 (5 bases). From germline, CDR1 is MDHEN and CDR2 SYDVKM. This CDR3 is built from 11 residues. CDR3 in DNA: TGTGTCCTAAGGGGAGGAACTGAAGCTTTCTTT. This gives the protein CVLRGGTEAFF.

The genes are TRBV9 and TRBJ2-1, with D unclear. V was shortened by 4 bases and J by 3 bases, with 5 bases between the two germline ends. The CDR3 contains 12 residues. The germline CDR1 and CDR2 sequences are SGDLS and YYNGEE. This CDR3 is CASSPDYNEQFF. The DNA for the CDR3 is TGTGCCAGCAGCCCAGACTACAATGAGCAGTTCTTC.

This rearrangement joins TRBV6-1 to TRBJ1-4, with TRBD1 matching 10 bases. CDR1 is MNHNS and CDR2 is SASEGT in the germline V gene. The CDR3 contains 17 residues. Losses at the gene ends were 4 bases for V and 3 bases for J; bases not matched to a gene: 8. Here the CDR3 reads CASSAGDRGIPNEKLFF. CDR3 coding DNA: TGTGCCAGCAGTGCCGGGGACAGGGGTATCCCTAATGAAAAACTGTTTTTT.

In DNA, the CDR3 is TGTGCCAGTAGTGTACTTCGCCAAACCCCCAATGAGCAGTTCTTC. Its protein is CASSVLRQTPNEQFF. The rearrangement joins TRBV19 to TRBJ2-1, with D unclear. V was cut by 5 bases and J by 6 bases, with 17 bases left in between. The CDR3 spans 15 residues. In germline, CDR1 is LNHDA, CDR2 SQIVND (reference sequence).

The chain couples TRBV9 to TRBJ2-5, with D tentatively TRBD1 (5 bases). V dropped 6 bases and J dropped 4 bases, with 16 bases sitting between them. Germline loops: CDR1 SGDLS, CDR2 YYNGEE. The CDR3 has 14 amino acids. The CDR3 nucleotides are TGTGCCAGCAAAGGGGCGAGCTCCGGAGAGACCCAGTACTTC. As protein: CASKGASSGETQYF.

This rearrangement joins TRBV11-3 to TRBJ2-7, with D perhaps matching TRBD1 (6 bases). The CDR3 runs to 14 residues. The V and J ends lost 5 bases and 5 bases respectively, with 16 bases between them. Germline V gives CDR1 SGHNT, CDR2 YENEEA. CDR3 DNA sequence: TGTGCCAGCAGCCCTACAGGGCTTGGGGACGAGCAGTACTTC. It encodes CASSPTGLGDEQYF. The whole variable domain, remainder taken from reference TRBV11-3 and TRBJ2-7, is EAGVVQSPRYKIIEKKQPVAFWCNPISGHNTLYWYLQNLGQGPELLIRYENEEAVDDSQLPKDRFSAERLKGVDSTLKIQPAELGDSAVYLCASSPTGLGDEQYFGPGTRLTVT.

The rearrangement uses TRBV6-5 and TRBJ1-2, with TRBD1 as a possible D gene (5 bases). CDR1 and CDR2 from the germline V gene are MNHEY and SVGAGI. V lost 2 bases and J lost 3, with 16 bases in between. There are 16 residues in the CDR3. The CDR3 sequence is CASSYLGAANYYGYTF. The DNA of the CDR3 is TGTGCCAGCAGTTACCTTGGGGCAGCCAACTACTATGGCTACACCTTC.

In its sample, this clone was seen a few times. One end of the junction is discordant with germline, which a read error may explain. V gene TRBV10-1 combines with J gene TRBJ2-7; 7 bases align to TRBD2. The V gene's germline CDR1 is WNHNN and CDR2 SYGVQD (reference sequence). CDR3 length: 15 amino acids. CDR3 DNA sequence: TGCGCCAGCAGTAAGTCGGGACTACCGACCTACGAGCAGTACTTC. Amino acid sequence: CASSKSGLPTYEQYF.

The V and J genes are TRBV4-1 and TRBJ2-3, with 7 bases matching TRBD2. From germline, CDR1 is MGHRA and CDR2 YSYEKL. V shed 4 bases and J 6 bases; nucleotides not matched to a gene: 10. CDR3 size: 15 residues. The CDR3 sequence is CASSPGLRSSDTQYF. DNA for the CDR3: TGCGCCAGCAGCCCGGGACTAAGAAGCAGCGATACGCAGTATTTT.

In DNA form, the CDR3 reads TGTGCCACCAGCAGAGTGACAGGGGGCGACGAAAAACTGTTTTTT. As protein: CATSRVTGGDEKLFF. This chain joins TRBV15 and TRBJ1-4; 10 bases fit TRBD1. Germline lookup yields CDR1 LNHNV and CDR2 YYDKDF (reference sequence). V was clipped by 1 base and J by 8 bases; unmatched bases: 4. The CDR3 contains 15 residues.

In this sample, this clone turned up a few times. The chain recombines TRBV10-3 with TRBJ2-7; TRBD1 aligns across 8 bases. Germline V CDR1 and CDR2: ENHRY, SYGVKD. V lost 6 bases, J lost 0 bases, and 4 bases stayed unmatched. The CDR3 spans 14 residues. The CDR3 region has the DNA TGTGCCATCAGAACGGGACAGGACTCCTACGAGCAGTACTTC. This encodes CAIRTGQDSYEQYF.

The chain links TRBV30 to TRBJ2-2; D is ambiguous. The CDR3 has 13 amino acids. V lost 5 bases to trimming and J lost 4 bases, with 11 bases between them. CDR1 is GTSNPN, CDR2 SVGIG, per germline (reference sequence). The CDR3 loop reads CAWSRYSTGELFF. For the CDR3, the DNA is TGTGCCTGGTCGAGGTACTCCACCGGGGAGCTGTTTTTT.

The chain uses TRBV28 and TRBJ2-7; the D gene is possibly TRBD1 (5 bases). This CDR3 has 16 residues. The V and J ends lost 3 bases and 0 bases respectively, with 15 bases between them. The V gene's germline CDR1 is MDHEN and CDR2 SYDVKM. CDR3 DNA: TGTGCCAGCAGTTTTCTTCAGGGCGAAAGCTCCTACGAGCAGTACTTC. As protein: CASSFLQGESSYEQYF.

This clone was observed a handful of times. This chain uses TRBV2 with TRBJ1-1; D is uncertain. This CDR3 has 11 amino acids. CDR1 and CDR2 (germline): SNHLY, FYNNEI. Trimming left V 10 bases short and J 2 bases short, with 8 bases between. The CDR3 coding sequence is TGTGCCACCCTTGGCAACACTGAAGCTTTCTTT. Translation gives CATLGNTEAFF.

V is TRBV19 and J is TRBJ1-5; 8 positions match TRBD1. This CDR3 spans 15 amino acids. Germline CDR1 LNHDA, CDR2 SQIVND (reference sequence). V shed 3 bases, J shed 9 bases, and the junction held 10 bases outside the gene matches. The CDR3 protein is CASSINRGSKLPQHF. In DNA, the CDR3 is TGTGCCAGTAGTATCAACAGGGGGTCGAAGCTGCCCCAGCATTTT. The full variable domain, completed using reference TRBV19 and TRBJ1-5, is DGGITQSPKYLFRKEGQNVTLSCEQNLNHDAMYWYRQDPGQGLRLIYYSQIVNDFQKGDIAEGYSVSREKKESFPLTVTSAQKNPTAFYLCASSINRGSKLPQHFGDGTRLSIL.

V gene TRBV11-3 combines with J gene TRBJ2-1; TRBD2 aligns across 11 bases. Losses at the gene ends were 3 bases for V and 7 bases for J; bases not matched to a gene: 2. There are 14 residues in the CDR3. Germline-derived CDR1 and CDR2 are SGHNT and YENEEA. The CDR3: CASSLGTSGNEQFF. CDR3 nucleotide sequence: TGTGCCAGCAGCTTGGGGACTAGCGGTAATGAGCAGTTCTTC.

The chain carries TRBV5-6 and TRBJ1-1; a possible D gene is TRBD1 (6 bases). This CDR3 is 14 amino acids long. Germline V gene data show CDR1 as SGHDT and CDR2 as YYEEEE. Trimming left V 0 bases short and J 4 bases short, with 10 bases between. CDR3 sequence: CASSLGQVLTEAFF. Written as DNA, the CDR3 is TGTGCCAGCAGCTTGGGACAGGTCCTCACTGAAGCTTTCTTT.

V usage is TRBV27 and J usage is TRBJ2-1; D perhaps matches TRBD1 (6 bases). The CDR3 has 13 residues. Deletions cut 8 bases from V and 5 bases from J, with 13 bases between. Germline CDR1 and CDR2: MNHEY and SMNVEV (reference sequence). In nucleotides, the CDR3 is TGTGCCAGCTTCGGACAGATCAACAATGAGCAGTTCTTC. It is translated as CASFGQINNEQFF.

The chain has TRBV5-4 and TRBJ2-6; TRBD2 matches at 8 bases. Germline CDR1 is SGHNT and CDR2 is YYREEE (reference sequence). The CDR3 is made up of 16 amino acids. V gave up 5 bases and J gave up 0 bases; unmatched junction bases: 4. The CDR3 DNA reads TGTGCCAGCAGTTTCGGGGGGGGCTCTGGGGCCAACGTCCTGACTTTC. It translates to CASSFGGGSGANVLTF.

The CDR3 bases are TGTGCCAGCAGCCAGGAGACTAGTATCAATGAGCAGTTCTTC. As protein: CASSQETSINEQFF. V and J are TRBV3-1 (or the pseudogene TRBV3-2) and TRBJ2-1, with a weak D call TRBD2 (6 bases). CDR1 and CDR2 from the germline V gene are LGHDT and YNNKEL (reference sequence). V was shortened by 3 bases and J by 6 bases, with 12 bases between the two germline ends. This CDR3 is 14 amino acids long.

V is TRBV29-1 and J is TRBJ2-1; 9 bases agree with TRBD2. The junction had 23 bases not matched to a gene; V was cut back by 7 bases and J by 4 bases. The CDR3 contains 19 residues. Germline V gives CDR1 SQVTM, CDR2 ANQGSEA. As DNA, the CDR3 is TGCAGCGCCGGTGCCGGCCAAAAAAGCGGGAGGCGCCTTTACAATGAGCAGTTCTTC. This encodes CSAGAGQKSGRRLYNEQFF.

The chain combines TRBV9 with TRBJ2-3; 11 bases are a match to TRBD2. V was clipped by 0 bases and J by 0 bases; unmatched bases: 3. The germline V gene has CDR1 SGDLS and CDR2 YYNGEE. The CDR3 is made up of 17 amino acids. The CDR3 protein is CASSVVGLAESTDTQYF. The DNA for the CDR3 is TGTGCCAGCAGCGTAGTGGGACTAGCGGAGAGCACAGATACGCAGTATTTT.

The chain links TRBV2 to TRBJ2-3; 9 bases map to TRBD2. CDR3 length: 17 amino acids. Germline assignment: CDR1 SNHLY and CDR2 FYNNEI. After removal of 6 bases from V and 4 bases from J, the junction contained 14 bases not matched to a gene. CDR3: CASRQALFSGSADTQYF. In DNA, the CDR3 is TGTGCCAGCAGACAAGCGTTGTTTAGCGGGAGTGCAGATACGCAGTATTTT. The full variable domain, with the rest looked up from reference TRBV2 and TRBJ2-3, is EPEVTQTPSHQVTQMGQEVILRCVPISNHLYFYWYRQILGQKVEFLVSFYNNEISEKSEIFDDQFSVERPDGSNFTLKIRSTKLEDSAMYFCASRQALFSGSADTQYFGPGTRLTVL.